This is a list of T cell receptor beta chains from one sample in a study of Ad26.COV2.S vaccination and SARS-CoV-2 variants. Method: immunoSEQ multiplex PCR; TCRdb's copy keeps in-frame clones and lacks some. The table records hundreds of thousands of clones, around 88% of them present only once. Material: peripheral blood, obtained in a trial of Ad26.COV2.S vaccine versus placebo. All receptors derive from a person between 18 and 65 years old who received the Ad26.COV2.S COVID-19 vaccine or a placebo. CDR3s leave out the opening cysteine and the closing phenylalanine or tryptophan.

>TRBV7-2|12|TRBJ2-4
ASSLGDPRDIQY
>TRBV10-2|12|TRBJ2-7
ASRLRDSSYEQY
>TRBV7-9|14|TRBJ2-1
ASSPPGQSSYNEQF
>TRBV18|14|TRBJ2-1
ASSPRTGTSYNEQF
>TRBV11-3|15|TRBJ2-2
ASSPGLAGGDTGELF
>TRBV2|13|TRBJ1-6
ASKSSTVTGSPLH
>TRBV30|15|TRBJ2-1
AWSGSGGDSSYNEQF
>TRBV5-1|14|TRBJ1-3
ASSLVGGYSGNTIY
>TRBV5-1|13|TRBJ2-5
ASSPSGGAFETQY
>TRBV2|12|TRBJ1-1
ASSDEWAGTEAF
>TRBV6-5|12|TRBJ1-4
ASRSRMEDEKLF
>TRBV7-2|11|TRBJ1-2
ASSLSYGGGYT
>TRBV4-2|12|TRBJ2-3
ASSLPSTTDTQY
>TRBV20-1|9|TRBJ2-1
SARGLVEQF
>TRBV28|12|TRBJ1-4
ASLPGTDNEKLF
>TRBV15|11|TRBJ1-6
ATSAGTDSPLH
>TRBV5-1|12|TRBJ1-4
ASSSDGSGEKLF
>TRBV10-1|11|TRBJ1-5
ASSSDSNQPQH
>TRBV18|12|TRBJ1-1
ASSPSPGADEAF
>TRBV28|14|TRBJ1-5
ASSLDQWDENQPQH
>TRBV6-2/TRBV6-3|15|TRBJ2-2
ASSYPFSQENTGELF
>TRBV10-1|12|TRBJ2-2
ASSPGLITGELF